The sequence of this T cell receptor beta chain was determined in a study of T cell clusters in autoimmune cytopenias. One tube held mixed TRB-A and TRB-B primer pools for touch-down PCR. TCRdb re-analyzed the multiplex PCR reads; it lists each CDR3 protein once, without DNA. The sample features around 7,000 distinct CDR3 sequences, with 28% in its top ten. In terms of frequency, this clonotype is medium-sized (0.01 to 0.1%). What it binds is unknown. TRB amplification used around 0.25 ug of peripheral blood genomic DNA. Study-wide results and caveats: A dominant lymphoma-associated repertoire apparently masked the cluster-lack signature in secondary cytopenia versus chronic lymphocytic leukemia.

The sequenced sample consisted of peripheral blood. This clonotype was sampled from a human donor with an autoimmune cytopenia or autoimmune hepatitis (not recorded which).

The CDR3 sequence: CAWRETGSPGYTF. The chain couples TRBV30 to TRBJ1-2; TCRdb calls TRBD1, which cannot be checked without DNA. In germline, CDR1 is GTSNPN, CDR2 SVGIG (reference sequence). The CDR3 totals 13 residues. The full variable domain, completed using reference TRBV30 and TRBJ1-2, is SQTIHQWPATLVQPVGSPLSLECTVEGTSNPNLYWYRQAAGRGLQLLFYSVGIGQISSEVPQNLSASRPQDRQFILSSKKLLLSDSGFYLCAWRETGSPGYTFGSGTRLTVV.